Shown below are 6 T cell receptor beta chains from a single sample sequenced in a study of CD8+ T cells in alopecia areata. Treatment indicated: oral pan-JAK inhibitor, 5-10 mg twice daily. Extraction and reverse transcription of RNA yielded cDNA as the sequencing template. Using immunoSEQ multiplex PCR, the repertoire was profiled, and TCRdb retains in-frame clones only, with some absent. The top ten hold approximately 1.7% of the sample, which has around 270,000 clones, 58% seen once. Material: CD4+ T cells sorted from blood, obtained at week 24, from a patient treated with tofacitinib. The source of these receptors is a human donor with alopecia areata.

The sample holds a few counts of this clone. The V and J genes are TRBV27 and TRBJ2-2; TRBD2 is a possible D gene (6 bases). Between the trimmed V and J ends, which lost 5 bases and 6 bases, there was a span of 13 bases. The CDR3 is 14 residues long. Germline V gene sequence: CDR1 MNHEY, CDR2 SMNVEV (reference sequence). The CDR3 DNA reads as TGTGCCAGCAGTCGCGGGGACGTATCCGGGGAGCTGTTTTTT. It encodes CASSRGDVSGELFF.

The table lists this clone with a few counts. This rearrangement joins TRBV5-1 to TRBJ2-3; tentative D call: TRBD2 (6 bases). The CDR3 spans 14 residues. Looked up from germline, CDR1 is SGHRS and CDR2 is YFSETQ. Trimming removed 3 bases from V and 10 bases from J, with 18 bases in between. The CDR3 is CASSSSETSVAQYF. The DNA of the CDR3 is TGCGCCAGCAGCTCTTCCGAGACTAGTGTCGCGCAGTATTTT.

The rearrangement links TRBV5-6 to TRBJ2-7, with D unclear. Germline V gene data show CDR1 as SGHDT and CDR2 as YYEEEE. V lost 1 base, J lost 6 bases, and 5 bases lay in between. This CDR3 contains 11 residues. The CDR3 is CASSLLAEQYF. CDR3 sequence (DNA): TGTGCCAGCAGCTTGCTTGCCGAGCAGTACTTC.

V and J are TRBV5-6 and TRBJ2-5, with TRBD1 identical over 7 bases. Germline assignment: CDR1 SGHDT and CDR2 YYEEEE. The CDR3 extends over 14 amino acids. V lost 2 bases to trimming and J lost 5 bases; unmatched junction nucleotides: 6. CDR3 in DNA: TGTGCCAGCAGCTTTCAGACAGGGCAGGAGACCCAGTACTTC. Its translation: CASSFQTGQETQYF.

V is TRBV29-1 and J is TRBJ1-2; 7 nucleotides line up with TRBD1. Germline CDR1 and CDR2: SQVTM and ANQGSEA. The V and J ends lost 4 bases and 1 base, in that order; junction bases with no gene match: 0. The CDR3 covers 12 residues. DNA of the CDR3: TGCAGCGTTGGGGACAGTAACTATGGCTACACCTTC. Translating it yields CSVGDSNYGYTF.

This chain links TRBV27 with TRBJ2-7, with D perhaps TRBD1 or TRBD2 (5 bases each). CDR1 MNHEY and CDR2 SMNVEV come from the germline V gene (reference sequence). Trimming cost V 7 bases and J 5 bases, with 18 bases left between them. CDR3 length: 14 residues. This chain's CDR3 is CASTRDRGAHEQYF. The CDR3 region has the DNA TGTGCCAGCACACGCGACAGAGGGGCGCACGAGCAGTACTTC.